In this sample, the clone carrying this T cell receptor beta chain turned up a few times. Its antigen is undetermined. The sample comes from a study of CD8 T cells in ankylosing spondylitis. Whole-study findings and limits: Blood from ankylosing spondylitis patients appeared to carry a characteristic roughly eight-variant TCR beta motif. Prior work had noted some motif variants in reactive arthritis blood and synovial fluid. Disease-linked clones proved CD8+ and comparatively uncommon in peripheral blood. Disease-associated clones were reportedly significantly overrepresented in matched ankylosing spondylitis synovial fluid.

TCRdb called the 5' RACE reads again in MiXCR, with one record for every CDR3 protein. The sample includes about 120,000 distinct CDR3 sequences, approximately 14% of them seen just once. Germline values: CDR1 LGHNT, CDR2 FRNRAP. V lost 4 bases to trimming and J lost 5 bases, with 12 bases between them. This CDR3 region has 14 residues. What was sequenced was blood, either unsorted or a sorted T cell fraction (not recorded which). This chain connects TRBV12-5 to TRBJ2-1, with D possibly being TRBD2 (6 bases). The sequence came from a female donor with ankylosing spondylitis or in good health (not recorded which). As DNA, the CDR3 is TGTGCTAGTGGTTATATAGCGGTGGACAATGAGCAGTTCTTC. Its protein is CASGYIAVDNEQFF. The complete variable domain, with remaining parts taken from reference TRBV12-5 and TRBJ2-1, reads DARVTQTPRHKVTEMGQEVTMRCQPILGHNTVFWYRQTMMQGLELLAYFRNRAPLDDSGMPKDRFSAEMPDATLATLKIQPSEPRDSAVYFCASGYIAVDNEQFFGPGTRLTVL.